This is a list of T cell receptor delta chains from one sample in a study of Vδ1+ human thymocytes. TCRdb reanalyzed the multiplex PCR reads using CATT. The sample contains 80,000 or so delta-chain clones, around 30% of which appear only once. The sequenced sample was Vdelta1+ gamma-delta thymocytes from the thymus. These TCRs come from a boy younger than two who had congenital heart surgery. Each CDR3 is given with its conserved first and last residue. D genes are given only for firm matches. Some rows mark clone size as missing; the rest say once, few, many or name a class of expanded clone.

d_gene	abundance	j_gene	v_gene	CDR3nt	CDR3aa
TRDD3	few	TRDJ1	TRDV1	TGTGCTCTTGGGGTACTACGAGGGATACGCGCATACACCGATAAACTCATCTTT	CALGVLRGIRAYTDKLIF
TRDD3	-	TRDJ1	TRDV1	TGTGCTCTTGGGGAAGGGCCCACTGGGGGATACTCCGATAAACTCATCTTT	CALGEGPTGGYSDKLIF
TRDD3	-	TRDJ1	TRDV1	TGTGCTCTTGGGGAACTAGGGCGTGACCCCTGGGGGATATTCCTCTACACCGATAAACTCATCTTT	CALGELGRDPWGIFLYTDKLIF
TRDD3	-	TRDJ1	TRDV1	TGTGCTCTTGGACCACTTAGTGGAGGGGATACGGGTAAACTCATCTTT	CALGPLSGGDTGKLIF
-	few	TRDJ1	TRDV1	TGTGCTCTTGGGGAACTCCCCTACAGCGGGGCTTACACCGATAAACTCATCTTT	CALGELPYSGAYTDKLIF
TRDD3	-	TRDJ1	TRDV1	TGTGCTCTTGGGGGACGAAGGGGGATCAACGGGGGATACGCGAGGCACACCGATAAACTCATCTTT	CALGGRRGINGGYARHTDKLIF
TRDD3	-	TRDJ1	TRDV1	TGTGCTCTTGGGGATACTACTGGGGGATACATCACCGATAAACTCATCTTT	CALGDTTGGYITDKLIF
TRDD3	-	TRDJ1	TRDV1	TGTGCTCTTGGGGGACCGCCAGGGCTACTGGGGGCCGATAAACTCATCTTT	CALGGPPGLLGADKLIF
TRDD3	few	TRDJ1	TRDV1	TGTGCTCTTGGGGAACCCCCCCGGGGCGGTCTGGGGGATACTTGCACCGATAAACTCATCTTT	CALGEPPRGGLGDTCTDKLIF
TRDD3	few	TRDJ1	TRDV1	TGTGCTCTTGGGGAACGGGCCCTTCCCCCCTTTTACTGGGGGATACCCACCGATAAACTCATCTTT	CALGERALPPFYWGIPTDKLIF
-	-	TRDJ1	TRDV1	TGTGCTCTTGGGGATAAATTGGTTTTCCGAAGGGGTGCCGATAAACTCATCTTT	CALGDKLVFRRGADKLIF
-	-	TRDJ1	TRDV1	TGTGCTCTTGGGGAACTCCCTGCAACTCACACCGATAAACTCATCTTT	CALGELPATHTDKLIF
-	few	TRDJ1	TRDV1	TGTGCTCTTGGGGTCCCTACGAGTGGGATCCCACAGGGGGCCGATAAACTCATCTTT	CALGVPTSGIPQGADKLIF
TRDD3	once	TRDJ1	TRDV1	TGTGCTCTTGGGGAACTAGCCCAGATTCCGTTTACTGGGGGATCGAGGTCCGATAAACTCATCTTT	CALGELAQIPFTGGSRSDKLIF
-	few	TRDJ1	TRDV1	TGTGCTCTCCATCCTAAGGTGATACTCCTAACCGATAAACTCATCTTT	CALHPKVILLTDKLIF
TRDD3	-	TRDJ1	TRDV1	TGTGCTCTTGGGGAACTGGGGGCCCCCTCGAGAGGGTTACTGGGGGACCCGTACACCGATAAACTCATCTTT	CALGELGAPSRGLLGDPYTDKLIF
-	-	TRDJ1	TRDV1	TGTGCTCTTGGGGAACTGCGGCCTCCTCAATACCGGTACACCGATAAACTCATCTTT	CALGELRPPQYRYTDKLIF